This is a list of T cell receptor beta chains from one sample in a study of T cells in Graves' hyperthyroidism and ophthalmopathy. TCRdb analysed the multiplex PCR reads with MiXCR anew, one entry per CDR3 protein. Of nearly 600,000 distinct CDR3 sequences in the sample, 14% were seen once. Sequences were obtained from blood. These receptors all come from a woman aged 18 to 35 with Graves' ophthalmopathy. CDR3s include the opening cysteine and the closing phenylalanine or tryptophan.

CDR3: CASSQGPSGNQPQHF
J: TRBJ1-5
V: TRBV3-1

CDR3: CASSLTGIQETQYF
J: TRBJ2-5
V: TRBV7-2

CDR3: CASSMGQGREKLFF
J: TRBJ1-4
V: TRBV19

CDR3: CASSQDPGVGEVDTQHF
J: .
V: TRBV4-1

CDR3: CASSSGQNIQYF
J: TRBJ2-4
V: TRBV12-3/TRBV12-4

CDR3: CASSRGGQGAYEQYF
J: TRBJ2-7
V: TRBV3-1

CDR3: CASSPTSGQGAAEAFF
J: TRBJ1-1
V: TRBV7-9

CDR3: CASSLYRDEQYF
J: TRBJ2-7
V: TRBV28

CDR3: CASGHGTVNTEAFF
J: TRBJ1-1
V: TRBV12-5

CDR3: CSAATPRSSYNEQFF
J: TRBJ2-1
V: TRBV20-1

CDR3: CASSLPPLEYYGYTF
J: TRBJ1-2
V: TRBV12-3/TRBV12-4

CDR3: CAWDGNTEAFF
J: TRBJ1-1
V: TRBV30

CDR3: CASSPRQGTVGNEQFF
J: TRBJ2-1
V: TRBV7-2

CDR3: CASSPGSRRDVSGEQYF
J: TRBJ2-7
V: TRBV11-2

CDR3: CATQDSSNTGELFF
J: TRBJ2-2
V: TRBV7-9

CDR3: CASSIRTGFGQPQHF
J: TRBJ1-5
V: TRBV28

CDR3: CAAKASGSLDEQFF
J: TRBJ2-1
V: TRBV6-1

CDR3: CASSSPGQNTEAFF
J: TRBJ1-1
V: TRBV2

CDR3: CSATQTSGRGDTQYF
J: TRBJ2-3
V: TRBV20-1

CDR3: CASSSLGTPYKQFF
J: TRBJ2-1
V: TRBV6-1

CDR3: CASSQDPAVFNEKLFF
J: TRBJ1-4
V: TRBV4-3

CDR3: CASSNDRGLGPQHF
J: TRBJ1-5
V: TRBV19

CDR3: CASSLVEGGNEKFF
J: TRBJ2-1
V: TRBV12-3/TRBV12-4

CDR3: CASSPSGGYNEQFF
J: TRBJ2-1
V: TRBV18

CDR3: CASSPWPPAVRNEQYF
J: TRBJ2-7
V: TRBV28

CDR3: CASSDLGQMNTEAFF
J: TRBJ1-1
V: TRBV25-1

CDR3: CSARGAGGNEQFF
J: TRBJ2-1
V: TRBV20-1

CDR3: CASSLRWDRGRGNTGELFF
J: TRBJ2-2
V: TRBV12-3/TRBV12-4

CDR3: CASSPGAGNAYEQYF
J: TRBJ2-7
V: TRBV5-1

CDR3: CASSLAGATKLYGYTF
J: TRBJ1-2
V: TRBV7-9

CDR3: CASSTPGANVLTF
J: TRBJ2-6
V: TRBV28

CDR3: CASSYSTGTALQSYGYTF
J: TRBJ1-2
V: TRBV6-6

CDR3: CASKNNEQFF
J: TRBJ2-1
V: TRBV3-2

CDR3: CASRLTGFNEQFF
J: TRBJ2-1
V: TRBV7-2

CDR3: CASSPPYCGGLIDQPQHF
J: TRBJ1-5
V: TRBV7-9

CDR3: CASSLGGSFSGTDTQYF
J: TRBJ2-3
V: TRBV7-3

CDR3: CASGREVEEQYF
J: TRBJ2-7
V: TRBV2

CDR3: CASSEEDFSGNTIYF
J: TRBJ1-3
V: TRBV2

CDR3: CASSLSQGLAGGRSYEQYF
J: TRBJ2-7
V: TRBV7-6

CDR3: CASSYGGQGGGNTEAFF
J: TRBJ1-1
V: TRBV6-1

CDR3: CASSDAGRSYEQYF
J: TRBJ2-7
V: TRBV28

CDR3: CAINQGSYNEQFF
J: TRBJ2-1
V: TRBV10-3

CDR3: CASSEETAATGELFF
J: TRBJ2-2
V: TRBV6-1

CDR3: CASSRRGPTYEQYF
J: TRBJ2-7
V: TRBV2

CDR3: CATGRVRDQPQHF
J: TRBJ1-5
V: TRBV15

CDR3: CSAREDRVGEQYF
J: TRBJ2-7
V: TRBV20-1

CDR3: CASSSGRGESGLGEKLFF
J: TRBJ1-4
V: TRBV28

CDR3: CASSWRAAGGYTF
J: TRBJ1-2
V: TRBV28

CDR3: CASSQEGARAEGYTF
J: TRBJ1-2
V: TRBV3-1

CDR3: CAWSVSLGRSSSYEQYF
J: TRBJ2-7
V: TRBV30

CDR3: CASSQERSGPLGYEQFF
J: TRBJ2-1
V: TRBV4-1

CDR3: CASSQERQGARYGYTF
J: TRBJ1-2
V: TRBV3-1

CDR3: CASGLTRAGNTEAFF
J: TRBJ1-1
V: TRBV12-5

CDR3: CASSLGHNPEAFF
J: TRBJ1-1
V: TRBV6-5

CDR3: CASSLGRLSEQYF
J: TRBJ2-7
V: TRBV12-3/TRBV12-4

CDR3: CASSLAGGPAKNIQYF
J: TRBJ2-4
V: TRBV7-2

CDR3: CASSGDRGPDPYNQPQHF
J: TRBJ1-5
V: TRBV28

CDR3: CASSLTSGRSNYEQYF
J: TRBJ2-7
V: TRBV12-3/TRBV12-4

CDR3: CASSEHTGGNQPQHF
J: TRBJ1-5
V: TRBV6-1